Listed below are T cell receptor beta chains from one sample, sequenced in a study of T cells in pancreatic ductal adenocarcinoma. Profiling relied on immunoSEQ multiplex PCR, and the TCRdb table lists in-frame clones only, not all of them. Among 11,000 or so clones listed, roughly 89% were seen once. Input material: PBMCs. Receptor source: a human donor with pancreatic ductal adenocarcinoma. Both conserved end residues are part of each CDR3. D genes are given only for firm matches. Rows may omit the clone size; those that give it use once, few, many or a size class.

j_call clone_size v_call d_call cdr3_aa cdr3_nt
TRBJ2-7 - TRBV28 TRBD1 CATDRGRDEQYF TGTGCCACCGACAGGGGGCGGGACGAGCAGTACTTC
TRBJ2-3 - TRBV29-1 - CSVRQDTQYF TGCAGCGTTCGGCAGGATACGCAGTATTTT
TRBJ2-5 - TRBV4-3 TRBD2 CASSPGLAGVRETQYF TGCGCCAGCAGCCCCGGACTAGCGGGAGTAAGGGAGACCCAGTACTTC
TRBJ2-7 - TRBV18 - CASSPPPEGSEQYF TGTGCCAGCTCACCACCTCCGGAGGGTTCCGAGCAGTACTTC
TRBJ2-7 medium-sized TRBV11-3 - CASSSTDPGSSEQYF TGTGCCAGCAGCTCGACAGATCCGGGTTCCTCCGAGCAGTACTTC
TRBJ2-7 - TRBV27 - CASSPGLSYEQYF TGTGCCAGCAGCCCGGGATTATCCTACGAGCAGTACTTC
TRBJ2-3 - TRBV6-5 - CASSYSGDPSTDTQYF TGTGCCAGCAGTTACTCGGGGGACCCTAGCACAGATACGCAGTATTTT
TRBJ1-4 - TRBV19 - CASTPDGSIGKLFF TGTGCCAGTACCCCGGACGGTTCTATTGGGAAACTGTTTTTT
TRBJ2-7 - TRBV29-1 TRBD2 CSVTTSGRGYEQYF TGCAGCGTTACGACTAGCGGGAGGGGGTACGAGCAGTACTTC
TRBJ2-1 - TRBV16 - CASIPLVSNEQFF TGTGCCAGCATCCCACTAGTGTCCAATGAGCAGTTCTTC
TRBJ2-5 - TRBV9 TRBD1 CASSVADADRQETQYF TGTGCCAGCAGCGTAGCGGACGCGGACAGGCAAGAGACCCAGTACTTC
TRBJ2-1 once TRBV5-1 TRBD1 CASSLFQGARNEQFF TGCGCCAGCAGCTTGTTCCAGGGGGCACGGAATGAGCAGTTCTTC
TRBJ1-3 - TRBV4-1 - CASSHPGGGRGNTIYF TGCGCCAGCAGCCACCCGGGGGGGGGCCGTGGAAACACCATATATTTT
TRBJ1-4 - TRBV30 - CACTGRFNEKLFF TGTGCCTGCACGGGACGGTTTAATGAAAAACTGTTTTTT
TRBJ2-7 once TRBV5-4 - CASSPTWIRVTYEQYF TGTGCCAGCAGTCCCACCTGGATAAGAGTTACCTACGAGCAGTACTTC
TRBJ1-2 - TRBV4-2 TRBD1 CASSRGQGAMESYTF TGTGCCAGCAGCCGCGGACAGGGCGCTATGGAAAGCTACACCTTC
TRBJ2-5 - TRBV7-7 TRBD2 CASSLAGGPWETQYF TGTGCCAGCAGCTTAGCGGGAGGGCCTTGGGAGACCCAGTACTTC
TRBJ2-1 - TRBV11-2 - CASSPQPFRDSKWNEQFF TGTGCCAGCAGCCCCCAACCTTTCCGGGACTCCAAATGGAATGAGCAGTTCTTC
TRBJ2-3 once TRBV7-7 - CASSPWDPRKDTQYF TGTGCCAGCAGCCCCTGGGACCCGCGGAAGGATACGCAGTATTTT
TRBJ1-2 - TRBV10-3 - CAISPNNYGYTF TGTGCCATCAGTCCAAATAACTATGGCTACACCTTC
TRBJ2-7 - TRBV2 - CASAAGYEGEQYF TGTGCCAGCGCCGCGGGATATGAGGGCGAGCAGTACTTC
TRBJ2-5 - TRBV11-3 TRBD2 CASSLTSEEAQYF TGTGCCAGCAGCTTAACTAGCGAAGAGGCCCAGTACTTC
TRBJ2-2 - TRBV12-2 - CASRLEHSGGRRTGELFF TGTGCAAGTCGCTTAGAGCACAGCGGGGGGCGCCGGACCGGGGAGCTGTTTTTT
TRBJ2-7 once TRBV6-5 - CASSYSIVGASYEQYF TGTGCCAGCAGTTACTCGATTGTTGGGGCTTCCTACGAGCAGTACTTC
TRBJ2-1 - TRBV11-2 - CASSLASYNEQFF TGTGCCAGCAGCTTAGCTAGCTACAATGAGCAGTTCTTC
TRBJ2-7 - TRBV6-5 - CASSYSLAGYEQYF TGTGCCAGCAGTTACTCCCTCGCAGGCTACGAGCAGTACTTC
TRBJ1-6 - TRBV2 TRBD1 CASKGTGANSPLHF TGTGCCAGCAAGGGCACAGGGGCCAATTCACCCCTCCACTTT
TRBJ2-3 once TRBV27 - CASSLLTLSTDTQYF TGTGCCAGCAGTTTATTAACATTAAGCACAGATACGCAGTATTTT
TRBJ1-2 - TRBV6-1 - CASSFPDSYGYTF TGTGCCAGCAGTTTCCCGGACAGCTATGGCTACACCTTC
TRBJ1-2 - TRBV28 TRBD1 CASSPIRTGGTYGYTF TGTGCCAGCAGTCCCATCAGGACAGGGGGTACCTATGGCTACACCTTC
TRBJ2-3 - TRBV5-6 - CASSFRGTSTDTQYF TGTGCCAGCAGCTTTCGGGGGACGAGCACAGATACGCAGTATTTT
TRBJ2-7 - TRBV28 - CASSLGGGLAYGQYF TGTGCCAGCAGTTTAGGGGGGGGGCTGGCGTACGGGCAGTACTTC
TRBJ2-3 few TRBV2 TRBD2 CASVGGLAGDTQYF TGTGCCAGCGTGGGGGGGCTAGCGGGCGATACGCAGTATTTT
TRBJ2-7 - TRBV6-5 TRBD1 CATTGGPYEQYF TGTGCCACCACAGGGGGACCCTACGAGCAGTACTTC
TRBJ1-4 - TRBV7-6 - CASSREIRGGDEKLFF TGTGCCAGCAGCAGAGAGATCAGGGGAGGGGATGAAAAACTGTTTTTT
TRBJ1-4 - TRBV7-9 - CASSEAGNAEKLFF TGTGCCAGCAGCGAGGCAGGTAACGCTGAAAAACTGTTTTTT